The 7 T cell receptor beta chains presented below share a single source sample, sequenced in a study of post-analysis software for immune sequencing data. Study-wide results and limits: Four to six TRBV segments were more frequent in patients than controls; TRBV5-6, TRBV5-1 and TRBV20-1 belonged to this group.

Unique molecular identifiers had been added to the TCR beta cDNA libraries. TCRdb analysed the PCR reads with MiXCR anew, one entry per CDR3 protein. In the table there are 350,000 to 500,000 distinct CDR3 sequences, over 30% of which are singletons. The antigens of these receptors remain unknown. Sequences were obtained from blood. These receptor sequences come from a girl aged 2-10 years with multiple sclerosis.

With regard to this clonotype: Here the CDR3 omits its conserved ending phenylalanine or tryptophan, so a read error is the likely source. The V gene is TRBV5-5, the J gene TRBJ1-6, with no clear D. The CDR3 length is 13 residues. Trimming took 4 bases from V and 10 from J, leaving 12 bases between them. Germline lookup yields CDR1 SGHKS and CDR2 YYEKEE (reference sequence). The CDR3 sequence is CASSPPQTSPLHI. CDR3 coding DNA: TGTGCCAGCAGCCCCCCCCAGACGTCACCCCTCCACATT.

This clonotype was observed a few times. The chain joins TRBV12-3 or TRBV12-4 to TRBJ2-1; perhaps TRBD2 as D (5 bases). This CDR3 has 16 amino acids. Trimming removed 3 bases at V and 3 bases at J, with 15 bases between. CDR3 residues: CASSFGGLGDYNEQFF. CDR3 DNA: TGTGCCAGCAGTTTCGGAGGACTTGGCGACTACAATGAGCAGTTCTTC.

V usage is TRBV6-5 and J usage is TRBJ2-5, with D possibly TRBD1 on 6 matching bases. The assigned J gene may be wrong: the sequence end matches TRBJ2-7 better. The CDR3 is 14 amino acids. Germline V gene data show CDR1 as MNHEY and CDR2 as SVGAGI. The CDR3 region has the DNA TGTGCCAGCAGTAGGACGGGACACAACTACGAGCAGTACTTC. Amino acids: CASSRTGHNYEQYF.

In this sample, this clonotype turned up a few times. The V gene is TRBV6-4, the J gene TRBJ1-5; TRBD1 agrees at 9 bases. Germline loops: CDR1 MRHNA, CDR2 SNTAGT. This CDR3 is built from 13 residues. The trim removed 6 bases at V and 9 bases at J, leaving 6 bases unmatched. As DNA, the CDR3 is TGTGCCAGCAGCGAAGGACAGGGGTTGCCCCAGCATTTT. Translation: CASSEGQGLPQHF.

This clonotype appeared a few times. The chain joins TRBV5-1 to TRBJ1-1; 7 bases fit TRBD1. In germline, CDR1 is SGHRS, CDR2 YFSETQ. V trimming: 4 bases; J trimming: 1 base; junction bases outside the gene matches: 10. This CDR3 region has 16 residues. CDR3 amino acids: CASSTPDQGGNTEAFF. Written as DNA, the CDR3 is TGCGCCAGCAGCACGCCCGATCAGGGGGGGAACACTGAAGCTTTCTTT.

J is TRBJ1-2 and V is TRBV20-1, with 9 positions matching TRBD1. The V and J ends lost 4 bases and 1 base, in that order; junction bases with no gene match: 4. This CDR3 comprises 14 residues. Germline CDR1 and CDR2: DFQATT and SNEGSKA (reference sequence). In nucleotides, the CDR3 is TGCAGTGCTAATAACAGGGGGCTTAACTATGGCTACACCTTC. Protein: CSANNRGLNYGYTF.

This clonotype appeared a few times. The chain joins TRBV27 to TRBJ2-1; 10 positions match TRBD2. From germline, CDR1 is MNHEY and CDR2 SMNVEV (reference sequence). The CDR3 consists of 16 residues. With V trimmed by 6 bases and J by 4 bases, 9 bases remained unmatched. The CDR3 sequence is CASSTASSGRYNEQFF. In nucleotides, the CDR3 is TGTGCCAGCAGCACAGCTAGTAGCGGGAGGTACAATGAGCAGTTCTTC.